The sequence of this TCR beta chain was determined in a study of blood T cells in healthy people across ages. Looked up from germline, CDR1 is SGHRS and CDR2 is YFSETQ. V was pared by 4 bases and J by 6 bases, with 7 bases of the junction left unmatched. CDR3 length equals 15 residues. A second PCR, run for roughly 6 to 11 cycles, used a sample-barcoded 5' primer plus a J-beta primer mix. TCRdb reprocessed the 5' RACE reads via MiXCR and lists one record per CDR3 protein. The table records more than 750,000 distinct CDR3 sequences, 25% to 35% of them present only once. These same records also appear under a second study, on T cells of mothers and their children.

The receptor comes from a woman in her forties in good health. Source material: blood. The rearrangement joins TRBV5-1 to TRBJ2-3; TRBD2 aligns across 11 bases. This chain's CDR3 is CASSRLAGGVDTQYF. The CDR3 DNA reads TGCGCCAGCAGCCGCCTAGCGGGGGGCGTGGATACGCAGTATTTT.